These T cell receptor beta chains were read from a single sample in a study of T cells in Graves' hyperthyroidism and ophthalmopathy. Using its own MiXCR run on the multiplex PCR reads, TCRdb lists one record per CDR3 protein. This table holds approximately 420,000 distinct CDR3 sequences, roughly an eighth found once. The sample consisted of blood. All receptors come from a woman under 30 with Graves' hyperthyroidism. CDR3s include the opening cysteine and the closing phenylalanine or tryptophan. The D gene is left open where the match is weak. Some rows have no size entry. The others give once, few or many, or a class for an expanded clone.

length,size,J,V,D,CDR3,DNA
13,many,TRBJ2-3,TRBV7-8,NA,CASSLPSRSTQYF,TGTGCCAGCAGCTTACCTAGCCGGTCTACCCAGTATTTT
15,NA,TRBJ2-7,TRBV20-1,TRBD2,CSAETSGRALGEQYF,TGCAGTGCCGAGACTAGCGGGAGGGCCCTGGGGGAGCAGTACTTC
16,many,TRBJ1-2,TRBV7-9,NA,CASSPRGRDPNYGYTF,TGTGCCAGCAGCCCCCGGGGACGGGACCCTAACTATGGCTACACCTTC
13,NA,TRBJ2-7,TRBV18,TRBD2,CASSTSGSGEQYF,TGTGCCAGCTCAACTAGCGGGTCGGGGGAGCAGTACTTC
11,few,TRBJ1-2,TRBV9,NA,CASSVEWRYTF,TGTGCCAGCAGCGTAGAGTGGCGCTACACCTTC
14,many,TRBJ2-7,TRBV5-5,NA,CASSLDPRGYEQYF,TGTGCCAGCAGCTTGGACCCGCGTGGCTACGAGCAGTACTTC
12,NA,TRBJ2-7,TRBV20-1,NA,CSVTRDSYEQYF,TGCAGTGTAACTAGGGACTCCTACGAGCAGTACTTC
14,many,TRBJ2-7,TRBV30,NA,CAWSVWTENYEQYF,TGTGCCTGGAGTGTGTGGACGGAGAACTACGAGCAGTACTTC
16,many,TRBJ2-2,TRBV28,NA,CASRLARDNFIGELFF,TGTGCCAGCAGACTCGCCCGGGACAATTTTATCGGGGAGCTGTTTTTT
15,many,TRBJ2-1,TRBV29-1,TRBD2,CSVETSGRSYNEQFF,TGCAGCGTAGAAACTAGCGGGAGGTCCTACAATGAGCAGTTCTTC
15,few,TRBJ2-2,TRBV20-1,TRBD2,CSARTGRSGSGELFF,TGCAGTGCTAGAACCGGGAGGAGCGGATCCGGGGAGCTGTTTTTT
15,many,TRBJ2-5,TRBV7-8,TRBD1,CASSQQGILVATQYF,TGTGCCAGCAGCCAACAGGGGATCTTGGTGGCGACCCAGTACTTC
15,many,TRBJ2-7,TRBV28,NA,CASSWLQGLSYEQYF,TGTGCCAGCAGTTGGTTACAGGGCCTCTCCTACGAGCAGTACTTC
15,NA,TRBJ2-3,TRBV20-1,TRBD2,CSATRDGGRGDTQYF,TGCAGTGCCACTAGAGACGGCGGGAGAGGAGATACGCAGTATTTT
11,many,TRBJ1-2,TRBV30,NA,CAWAGHPGYTF,TGTGCCTGGGCTGGACATCCCGGCTACACCTTC